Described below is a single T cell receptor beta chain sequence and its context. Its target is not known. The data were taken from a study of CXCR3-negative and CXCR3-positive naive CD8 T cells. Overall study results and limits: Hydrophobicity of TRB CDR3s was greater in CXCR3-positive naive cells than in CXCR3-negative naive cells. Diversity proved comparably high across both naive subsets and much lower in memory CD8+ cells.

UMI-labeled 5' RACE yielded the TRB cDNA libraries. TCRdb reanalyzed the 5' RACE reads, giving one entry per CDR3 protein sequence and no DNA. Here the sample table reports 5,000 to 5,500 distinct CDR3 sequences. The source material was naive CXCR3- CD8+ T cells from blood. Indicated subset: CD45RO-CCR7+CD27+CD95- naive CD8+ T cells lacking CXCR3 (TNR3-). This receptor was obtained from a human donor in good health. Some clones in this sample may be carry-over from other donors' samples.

The CDR3: CASRGSGENTDTQYF. The chain employs TRBV6-6 and TRBJ2-3; TCRdb's D gene call, TRBD2, goes unchecked for lack of DNA. The CDR3 loop spans 15 amino acids. The germline V gene encodes CDR1 MNHNY and CDR2 SVGAGI (reference sequence).